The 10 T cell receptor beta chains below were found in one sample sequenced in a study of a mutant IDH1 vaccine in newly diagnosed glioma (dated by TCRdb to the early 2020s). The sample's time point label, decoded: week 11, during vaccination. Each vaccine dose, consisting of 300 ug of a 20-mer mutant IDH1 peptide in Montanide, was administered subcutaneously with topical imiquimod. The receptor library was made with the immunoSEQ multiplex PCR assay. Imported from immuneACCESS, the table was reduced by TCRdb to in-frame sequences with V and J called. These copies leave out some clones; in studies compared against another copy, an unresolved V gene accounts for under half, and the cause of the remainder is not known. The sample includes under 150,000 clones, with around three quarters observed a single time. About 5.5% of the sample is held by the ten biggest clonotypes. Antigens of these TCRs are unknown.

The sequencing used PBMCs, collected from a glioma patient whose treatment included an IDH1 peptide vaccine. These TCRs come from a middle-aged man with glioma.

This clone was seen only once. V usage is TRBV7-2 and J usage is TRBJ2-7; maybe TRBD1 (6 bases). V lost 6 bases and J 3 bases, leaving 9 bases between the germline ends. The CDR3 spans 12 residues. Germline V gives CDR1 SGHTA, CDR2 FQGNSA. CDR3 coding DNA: TGTGCCAGCAGTCAGACAGGCTACGAGCAGTACTTC. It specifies CASSQTGYEQYF.

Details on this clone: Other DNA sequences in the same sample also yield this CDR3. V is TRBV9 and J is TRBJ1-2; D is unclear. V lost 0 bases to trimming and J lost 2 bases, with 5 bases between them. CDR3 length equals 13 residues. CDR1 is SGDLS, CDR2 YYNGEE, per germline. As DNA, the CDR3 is TGTGCCAGCAGCGTAGAAGGGAACTATGGCTACACCTTC. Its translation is CASSVEGNYGYTF.

CDR3: CASSLGPGRGNQPQHF. CDR3 in DNA: TGTGCCAGCAGCCTAGGACCAGGGCGCGGCAATCAGCCCCAGCATTTT. V and J are TRBV7-9 and TRBJ1-5, with D possibly TRBD1 on 5 matching bases. Germline CDR1 is SEHNR and CDR2 is FQNEAQ (reference sequence). V dropped 5 bases and J dropped 2 bases, with 16 bases sitting between them. CDR3 length: 16 amino acids.

This CDR3 is CASSQTGGRNQPQHF. The CDR3 DNA sequence: TGTGCCAGCAGCCAAACAGGGGGCAGGAATCAGCCCCAGCATTTT. This rearrangement joins TRBV4-2 to TRBJ1-5; 9 bases line up with TRBD1. The V and J ends lost 2 bases and 4 bases, in that order; junction bases with no gene match: 3. CDR3 length equals 15 residues. In germline, CDR1 is LGHNA, CDR2 YNFKEQ.

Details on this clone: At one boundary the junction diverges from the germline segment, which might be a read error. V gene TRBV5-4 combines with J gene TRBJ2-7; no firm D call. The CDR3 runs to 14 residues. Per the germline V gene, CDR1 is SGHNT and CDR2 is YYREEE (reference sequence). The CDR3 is CASSLVGEAYAQYF. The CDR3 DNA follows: TGTGCCAGCAGCTTGGTGGGTGAGGCGTACGCGCAGTACTTC.

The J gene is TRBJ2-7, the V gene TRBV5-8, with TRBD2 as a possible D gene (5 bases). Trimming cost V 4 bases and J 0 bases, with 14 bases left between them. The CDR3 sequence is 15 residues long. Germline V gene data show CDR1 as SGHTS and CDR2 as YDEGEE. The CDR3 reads CASSPPEARSYEQYF. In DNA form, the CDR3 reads TGTGCCAGCAGCCCACCGGAGGCACGCTCCTACGAGCAGTACTTC.

The DNA of the CDR3 is TGTGCCAGTAGTACCACCGCAGGGGCGTTAAGTCAGCCCCAGCATTTT. Its translation: CASSTTAGALSQPQHF. This chain joins TRBV19 and TRBJ1-5, with D maybe TRBD1 (6 bases). V lost 4 bases and J 6 bases, leaving 19 bases between the germline ends. Germline V lookup: CDR1 LNHDA, CDR2 SQIVND (reference sequence). The CDR3 length is 16 residues.

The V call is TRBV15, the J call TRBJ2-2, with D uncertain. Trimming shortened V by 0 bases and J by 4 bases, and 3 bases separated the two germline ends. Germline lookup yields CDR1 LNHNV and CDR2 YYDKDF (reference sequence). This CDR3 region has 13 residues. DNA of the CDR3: TGTGCCACCAGCAGAGATCTCACCGGGGAGCTGTTTTTT. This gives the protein CATSRDLTGELFF.

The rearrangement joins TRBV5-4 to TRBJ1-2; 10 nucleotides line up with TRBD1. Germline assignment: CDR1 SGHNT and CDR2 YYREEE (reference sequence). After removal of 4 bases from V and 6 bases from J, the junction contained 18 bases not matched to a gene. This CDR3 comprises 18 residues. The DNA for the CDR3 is TGTGCCAGCAGCCAAGGAACCCTGAGCCCCGGGACAGGGGATGGCTACACCTTC. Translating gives CASSQGTLSPGTGDGYTF.

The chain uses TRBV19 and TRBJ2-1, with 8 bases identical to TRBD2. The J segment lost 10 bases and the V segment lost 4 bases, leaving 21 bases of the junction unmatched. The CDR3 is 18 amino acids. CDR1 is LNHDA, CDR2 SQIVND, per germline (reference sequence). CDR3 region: CASSTTIGLAAHTREQFF. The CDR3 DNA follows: TGTGCCAGTAGTACAACGATAGGACTAGCCGCACACACTAGAGAGCAGTTCTTC.